This TCR beta chain was captured by sequencing in a study of blood T cell repertoires in COVID-19. In the study overall: Sources were T cells, B-cell-depleted T cells, or PBMCs; the material itself was cDNA or gDNA.

The trim removed 0 bases at V and 6 bases at J, leaving 5 bases unmatched. The CDR3 runs 16 residues. CDR1 MGHRA and CDR2 YSYEKL come from the germline V gene. Recruited during active infection, patients (from Seattle) were subsequently followed longitudinally. TCRdb's table, derived via immunoSEQ multiplex PCR, lists solely in-frame clones and lacks some. The table lists a few hundred thousand clones, around four fifths of them singletons. The sequence came from a woman older than 75 with COVID-19, enrolled during active disease. Sequenced material: peripheral blood. The V and J genes are TRBV4-1 and TRBJ2-1, with 10 positions matching TRBD2. Here the CDR3 DNA reads TGCGCCAGCAGCCAAGAGACTAGCGGGCGGATCAATGAGCAGTTCTTC. Protein product: CASSQETSGRINEQFF.